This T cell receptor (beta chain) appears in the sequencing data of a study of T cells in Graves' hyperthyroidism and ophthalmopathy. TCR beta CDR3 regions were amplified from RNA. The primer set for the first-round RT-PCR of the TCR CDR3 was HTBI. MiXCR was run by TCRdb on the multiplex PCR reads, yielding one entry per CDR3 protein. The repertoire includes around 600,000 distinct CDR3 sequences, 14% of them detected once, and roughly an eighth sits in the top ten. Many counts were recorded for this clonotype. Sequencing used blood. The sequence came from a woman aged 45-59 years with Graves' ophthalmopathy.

CDR3 sequence (DNA): TGTGCCACCGGACCACTCAAAGTCGGGAGCAATCAGCCCCAGCATTTT. Protein sequence: CATGPLKVGSNQPQHF. The V call is TRBV27, the J call TRBJ1-5; no definite D call. V gave up 10 bases and J gave up 1 base, with 20 bases separating them. The CDR3 runs 16 residues. CDR1 is MNHEY and CDR2 is SMNVEV in the germline V gene (reference sequence).